A single sample is the source of the 8 T cell receptor beta chains below, sequenced in a study of T-cell memory formation after mild COVID-19 (dated by TCRdb to the early 2020s). Library preparation was by 5' RACE. The listed sequencing device is Illumina NovaSeq 6000. In TCRdb, the public reads were trimmed at Q25 with fastp and aligned with MiXCR, with productive beta chains retained. A single entry per CDR3 protein holds the most common genes and DNA from its merged rows. The sample includes roughly 50,000 distinct CDR3 sequences, with approximately 12% observed a single time. Jointly, the top ten make up about 25% of the sample. The sequencing input was PBMCs or a T cell subset sorted from them (not recorded which). All receptors derive from a man aged 18 to 30 who had mild COVID-19 (a few samples of this study predate the infection). The sample titles of this study are shuffled in the database, so cell type and time point are left out; the donor was told from shared clones.

This clonotype was seen a few times. The chain couples TRBV4-2 to TRBJ1-1; D is unresolved. CDR1 is LGHNA and CDR2 is YNFKEQ in the germline V gene. V lost 1 base and J lost 5, with 11 bases in between. This CDR3 has 14 amino acids. Written as DNA, the CDR3 is TGTGCCAGCAGCCAAGTCCAAGGTGGGACTGAAGCTTTCTTT. Its translation: CASSQVQGGTEAFF.

The chain employs TRBV2 and TRBJ1-2, with a possible D match to TRBD1 (6 bases). The CDR3 is 13 amino acids. Germline V gives CDR1 SNHLY, CDR2 FYNNEI. The V end lost 6 bases, the J end lost 5 bases, and 13 bases lay between the germline ends. CDR3 nucleotides: TGTGCCAGCAGGACGACAGGTGGATATGGCTACACCTTC. It is translated as CASRTTGGYGYTF.

In regard to this clonotype: The junction departs from the called germline gene at one end, perhaps through a read error. The CDR3 spells CASSPREYNEQFF. The CDR3 coding sequence is TGTGCCAGCTCCCCACGGGAGTACAATGAGCAGTTCTTC. The gene calls are TRBV18 and TRBJ2-1; D is possibly TRBD2 (6 bases). The CDR3 has 13 residues. In germline, CDR1 is KGHSH, CDR2 LQKENI.

This clonotype was recorded many times. The chain recombines TRBV2 with TRBJ1-2; weak D call: TRBD1 (5 bases). CDR3 length equals 12 residues. Germline V lookup: CDR1 SNHLY, CDR2 FYNNEI. The V gene lost 8 bases and the J gene lost 1 base, with 8 bases spanning the gap. Here the CDR3 reads CASEGNNYGYTF. The DNA of the CDR3 is TGTGCCAGCGAGGGGAATAACTATGGCTACACCTTC.

This clonotype was observed a handful of times. The chain employs TRBV7-2 and TRBJ2-7, with unresolved D. The CDR3 covers 13 residues. The V end lost 1 base, the J end lost 2 bases, and 6 bases lay between the germline ends. Germline V lookup: CDR1 SGHTA, CDR2 FQGNSA. The CDR3 DNA reads as TGTGCCAGCAGCTTAGTGGGCGCCTACGAGCAGTACTTC. As protein: CASSLVGAYEQYF.

This chain connects TRBV10-2 to TRBJ2-7, with unresolved D. Germline values: CDR1 WSHSY, CDR2 SAAADI. The length of the CDR3 is 11 residues. Between the trimmed V and J ends, which lost 8 bases and 2 bases, there was a span of 7 bases. The CDR3 DNA sequence: TGCGCCAGCGGGTCCCCCTACGAGCAGTACTTC. Its protein is CASGSPYEQYF.

This clonotype was seen a handful of times. The V and J genes are TRBV6-5 and TRBJ2-1; no clear D. The germline CDR1 and CDR2 sequences are MNHEY and SVGAGI. The germline V and J ends were trimmed by 6 bases and 3 bases, with 9 bases remaining between them. There are 13 residues in the CDR3. In DNA, the CDR3 is TGTGCCAGCAGGCCAACGGACTACAATGAGCAGTTCTTC. Protein sequence: CASRPTDYNEQFF.

This clonotype has ten or more counts. This sequence joins TRBV3-1 and TRBJ2-7, with D perhaps being TRBD1 or TRBD2 (5 bases each). Germline CDR1 LGHDT, CDR2 YNNKEL (reference sequence). The CDR3 sequence is 12 residues long. The V end was cut by 0 bases, the J end by 7 bases, with 7 bases between. The CDR3 DNA reads TGTGCCAGCAGCCAAGAGGGACGGGAGCAGTACTTC. Amino acids: CASSQEGREQYF.